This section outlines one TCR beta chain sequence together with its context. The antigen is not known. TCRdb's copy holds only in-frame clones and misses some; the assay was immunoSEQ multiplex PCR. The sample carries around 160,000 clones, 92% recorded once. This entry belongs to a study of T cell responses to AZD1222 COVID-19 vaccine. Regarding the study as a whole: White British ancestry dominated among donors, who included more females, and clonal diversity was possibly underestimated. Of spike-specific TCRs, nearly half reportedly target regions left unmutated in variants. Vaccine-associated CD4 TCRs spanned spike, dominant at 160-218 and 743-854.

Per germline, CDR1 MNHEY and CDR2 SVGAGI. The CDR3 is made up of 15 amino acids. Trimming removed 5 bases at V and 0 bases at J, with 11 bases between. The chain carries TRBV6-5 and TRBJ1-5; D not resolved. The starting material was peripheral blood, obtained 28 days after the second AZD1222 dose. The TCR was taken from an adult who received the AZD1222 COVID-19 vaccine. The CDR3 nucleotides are TGTGCCAGCAGTCCAGATCTTTATAGCAATCAGCCCCAGCATTTT. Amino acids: CASSPDLYSNQPQHF.